The clone carrying this TCR beta chain was seen at least ten times. CD8+CD4-CCR7+CD45RA+ cells were sorted as naive CD8 T cells. This entry comes from a study of molecular identifiers for immune sequencing clone quantification. As previously described, bulk TCR libraries were made using listed TCR primers. TCRdb reprocessed the PCR reads with MiXCR, giving one entry per CDR3 protein. The sample consists of some 320,000 distinct CDR3 sequences, about 20% of them appearing once. Trimming removed 0 bases from V and 2 bases from J, with 10 bases in between. Germline values: CDR1 SQVTM, CDR2 ANQGSEA. The CDR3 is 14 amino acids.

Sequencing used naive CD8+ T cells from blood, with Jurkat cell RNA spiked in. The sample's subset: FACS-sorted CD8+CD4-CCR7+CD45RA+ naive T cells. The chain has TRBV29-1 and TRBJ2-5; unclear D gene. This TCR derives from a human donor in good health. Some libraries in this study had Jurkat cell RNA spiked in. The CDR3 nucleotides are TGCAGCGTTGAAGAAGACTTGCTACAAGAGACCCAGTACTTC. This translates into CSVEEDLLQETQYF.